The clone carrying this T cell receptor beta chain showed up just a few times. Its antigen remains unidentified. The data were obtained in a study of T cells in Graves' hyperthyroidism and ophthalmopathy. The TCR beta CDR3 regions underwent amplification using RNA transcripts as the source. Initially, a first-round RT-PCR of the TCR CDR3 employed the HTBI primer set. TCRdb re-called the multiplex PCR reads through MiXCR, storing one row per CDR3 protein. The table includes approximately 600,000 distinct CDR3 sequences, around 21% detected once. The germline V and J ends were trimmed by 0 bases and 2 bases, with 8 bases remaining between them. This CDR3 has 14 residues. The germline V gene encodes CDR1 GTSNPN and CDR2 SVGIG (reference sequence). Study conclusions and caveats: Ophthalmopathy and stable hyperthyroidism were separated by a 13 V-J model. Peripheral blood also featured most of the thyroid clonotypes expanded above 0.001.

The clonotype comes from a young man with Graves' ophthalmopathy. The chain recombines TRBV30 with TRBJ1-3, with D hard to call. Sequenced material: blood. CDR3 DNA sequence: TGTGCCTGGAGTGTAATAGGGACTGGAAACACCATATATTTT. Residues: CAWSVIGTGNTIYF.